This T cell receptor beta chain is from a study of T-cell reconstitution after alpha-beta-depleted transplantation in children. Preparation of the TCRbeta library was carried out with unique molecular identifiers. One entry per CDR3 protein, called by TCRdb with MiXCR from the PCR reads. The profile shows about half a million distinct CDR3 sequences, under 15% of them singletons. The germline V gene has CDR1 PRHDT and CDR2 FYEKMQ (reference sequence). CDR3 length: 17 residues. V lost 11 bases, J lost 0 bases, and 13 bases stayed unmatched. The sequences come from PBMCs from the stem cell graft donor, collected from the stem cell graft. The origin of this receptor is a human donor who donated a stem cell graft to a child with combined immunodeficiency. V is TRBV13 and J is TRBJ2-3, with 11 bases identical to TRBD2. The CDR3 DNA reads as TGTGCCCTCTCGGGCCGACTAGCGGGGTCTAGCACAGATACGCAGTATTTT. Protein: CALSGRLAGSSTDTQYF.